Sequencing of this TCR beta chain was carried out in a study of T-cell memory formation after mild COVID-19. Across the whole study: Among the donors, TCR clusters were largely specific to each donor.

From the 5' RACE reads, TCRdb called clonotypes with MiXCR, one entry per CDR3 protein. The sample carries around 300,000 distinct CDR3 sequences, more than 13% recorded once. In germline, CDR1 is MDHEN, CDR2 SYDVKM. J lost 10 bases, V lost 3 bases, and 9 bases had no gene match. The CDR3 spans 15 residues. The gene calls are TRBV28 and TRBJ1-6; TRBD1 agrees at 7 bases. The sample comprised PBMCs or a T cell subset sorted from them (not recorded which). This sequence originates from a man aged 18-30 years who had mild COVID-19 (a few samples of this study predate the infection). Cell type and time point are not known. CDR3 nucleotides: TGTGCCAGCAGTTTGCCTGCAGGGGGTGAATCACCCCTCCACTTT. It encodes CASSLPAGGESPLHF.